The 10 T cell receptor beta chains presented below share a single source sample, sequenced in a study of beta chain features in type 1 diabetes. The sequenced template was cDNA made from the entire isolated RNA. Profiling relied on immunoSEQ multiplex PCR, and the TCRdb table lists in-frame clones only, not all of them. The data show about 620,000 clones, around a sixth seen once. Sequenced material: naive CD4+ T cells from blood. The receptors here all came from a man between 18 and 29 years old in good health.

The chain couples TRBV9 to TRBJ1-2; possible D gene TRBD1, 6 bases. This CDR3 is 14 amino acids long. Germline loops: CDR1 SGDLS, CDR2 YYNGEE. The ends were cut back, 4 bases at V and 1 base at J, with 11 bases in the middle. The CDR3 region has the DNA TGTGCCAGCAGCCCACGGACAGTTAACTATGGCTACACCTTC. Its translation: CASSPRTVNYGYTF.

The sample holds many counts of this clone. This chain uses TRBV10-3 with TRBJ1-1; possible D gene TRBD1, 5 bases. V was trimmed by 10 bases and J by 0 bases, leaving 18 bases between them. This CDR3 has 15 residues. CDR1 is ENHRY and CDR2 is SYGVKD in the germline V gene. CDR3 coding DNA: TGTGCCACCGCGGCTACGGGACGATTGAACACTGAAGCTTTCTTT. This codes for CATAATGRLNTEAFF.

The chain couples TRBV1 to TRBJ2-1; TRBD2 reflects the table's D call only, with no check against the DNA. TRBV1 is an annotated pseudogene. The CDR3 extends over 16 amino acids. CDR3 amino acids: CTSTLSAPSSYNEQFF. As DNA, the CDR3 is TGCACCAGCACCCTTTCCGCGCCGAGCTCCTACAATGAGCAGTTCTTC.

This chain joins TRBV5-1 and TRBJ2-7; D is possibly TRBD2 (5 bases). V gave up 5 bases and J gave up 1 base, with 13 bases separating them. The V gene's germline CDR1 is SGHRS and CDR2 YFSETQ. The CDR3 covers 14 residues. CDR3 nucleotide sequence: TGCGCCAGCAGATCATTGCCGGGATCCTACGAGCAGTACTTC. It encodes CASRSLPGSYEQYF.

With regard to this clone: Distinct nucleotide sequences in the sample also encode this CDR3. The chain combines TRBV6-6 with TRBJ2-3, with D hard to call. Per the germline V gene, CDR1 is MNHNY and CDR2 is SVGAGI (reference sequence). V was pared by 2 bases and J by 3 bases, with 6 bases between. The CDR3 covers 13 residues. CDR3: CASSYPGTDTQYF. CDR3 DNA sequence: TGTGCCAGCAGTTACCCTGGGACAGATACGCAGTATTTT.

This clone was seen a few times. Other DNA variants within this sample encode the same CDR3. The CDR3 here is CASSPSSYEQYF. DNA of the CDR3: TGTGCCAGCTCTCCCAGCTCCTACGAGCAGTACTTC. The chain carries TRBV18 and TRBJ2-7; D call uncertain. Between the trimmed V and J ends, which lost 6 bases and 0 bases, there was a span of 6 bases. CDR1 is KGHSH and CDR2 is LQKENI in the germline V gene. The CDR3 length is 12 residues.

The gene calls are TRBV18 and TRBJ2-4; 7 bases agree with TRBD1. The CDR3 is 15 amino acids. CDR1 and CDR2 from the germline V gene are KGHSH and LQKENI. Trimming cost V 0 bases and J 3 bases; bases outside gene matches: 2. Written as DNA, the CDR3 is TGTGCCAGCTCACCACCGGGGGACAGCAAAAACATTCAGTACTTC. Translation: CASSPPGDSKNIQYF.

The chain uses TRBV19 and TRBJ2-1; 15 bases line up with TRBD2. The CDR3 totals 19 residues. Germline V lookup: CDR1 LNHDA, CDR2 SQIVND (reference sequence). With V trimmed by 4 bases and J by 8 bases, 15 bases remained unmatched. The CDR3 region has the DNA TGTGCCAGTAGTACCAACAGAGATTCCGGGACTAGCGGGAGGTATGAGCAGTTCTTC. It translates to CASSTNRDSGTSGRYEQFF.

The CDR3: CAWSVGGQGDGYTF. For the CDR3, the DNA is TGTGCCTGGAGTGTAGGGGGACAGGGAGATGGCTACACCTTC. The genes are TRBV30 and TRBJ1-2; 9 positions agree with TRBD1. Germline V gene lookup returns CDR1 GTSNPN and CDR2 SVGIG (reference sequence). Trimming at V came to 0 bases and at J to 6 bases, leaving 5 bases not matched to a gene. This CDR3 region has 14 residues.

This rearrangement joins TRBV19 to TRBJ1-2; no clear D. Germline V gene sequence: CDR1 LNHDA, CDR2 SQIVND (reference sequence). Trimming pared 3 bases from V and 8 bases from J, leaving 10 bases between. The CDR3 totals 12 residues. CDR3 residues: CASSILIGGYTF. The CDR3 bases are TGTGCCAGTAGTATCCTTATAGGAGGCTACACCTTC.